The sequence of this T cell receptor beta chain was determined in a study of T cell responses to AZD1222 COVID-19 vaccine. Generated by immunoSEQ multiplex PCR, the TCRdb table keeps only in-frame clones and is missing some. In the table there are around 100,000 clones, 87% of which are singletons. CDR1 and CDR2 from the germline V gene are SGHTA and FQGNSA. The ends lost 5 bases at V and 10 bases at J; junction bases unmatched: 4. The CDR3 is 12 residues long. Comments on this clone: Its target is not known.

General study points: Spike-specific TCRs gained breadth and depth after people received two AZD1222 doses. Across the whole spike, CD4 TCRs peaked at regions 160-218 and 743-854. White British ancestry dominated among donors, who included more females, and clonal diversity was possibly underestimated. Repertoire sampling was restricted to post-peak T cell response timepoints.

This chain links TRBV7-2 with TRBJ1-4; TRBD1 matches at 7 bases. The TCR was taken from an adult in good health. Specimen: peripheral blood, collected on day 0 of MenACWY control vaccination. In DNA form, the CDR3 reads TGTGCCAGCAGCCCCGGGACAGCAAAACTGTTTTTT. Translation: CASSPGTAKLFF.